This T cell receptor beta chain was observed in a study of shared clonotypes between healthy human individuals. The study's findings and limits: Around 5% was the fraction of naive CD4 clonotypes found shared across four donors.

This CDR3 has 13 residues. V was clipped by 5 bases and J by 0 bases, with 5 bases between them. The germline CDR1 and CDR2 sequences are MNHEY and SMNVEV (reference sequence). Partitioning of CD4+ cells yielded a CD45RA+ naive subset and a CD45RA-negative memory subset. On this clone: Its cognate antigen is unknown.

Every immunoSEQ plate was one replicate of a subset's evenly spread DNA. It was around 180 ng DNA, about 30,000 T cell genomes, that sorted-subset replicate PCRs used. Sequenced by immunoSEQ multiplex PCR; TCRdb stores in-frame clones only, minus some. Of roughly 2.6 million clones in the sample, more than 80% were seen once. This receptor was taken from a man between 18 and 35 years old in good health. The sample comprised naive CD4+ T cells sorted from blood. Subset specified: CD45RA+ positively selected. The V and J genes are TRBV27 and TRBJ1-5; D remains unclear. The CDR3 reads CASSNGSNQPQHF. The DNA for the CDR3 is TGTGCCAGCAGTAACGGTAGCAATCAGCCCCAGCATTTT.